This T cell receptor beta chain was found in a study of blood T cell repertoires in COVID-19. Overall study context: Samples came from the United States, Italy and Spain, spanning acute and convalescent COVID-19. PBMCs, B-cell-depleted T cells, or T cells provided the cDNA or gDNA that made up the material.

In the original analysis: Amplification from reference gene primers served as the basis for estimated nucleated cell counts. Some clones are missing from TCRdb's copy, which holds only in-frame ones; the method was immunoSEQ multiplex PCR. The V and J calls and clone size are taken from that table; D and trimming were inferred from the DNA. The data hold approximately 19,000 clones, with roughly 84% observed a single time. The germline CDR1 and CDR2 sequences are DFQATT and SNEGSKA (reference sequence). The germline V and J ends were trimmed by 3 bases and 2 bases, with 8 bases remaining between them. The CDR3 extends over 14 amino acids.

The chain has TRBV20-1 and TRBJ1-6, with D perhaps TRBD1 (6 bases). The TCR originated in a human donor in a cohort sampled during active COVID-19. The donor label of this sample is uncertain. The sample comprised peripheral blood. In nucleotides, the CDR3 is TGCAGTGCTAGTCAGGGGCCCTATAATTCACCCCTCCACTTT. Protein product: CSASQGPYNSPLHF.